Listed below are T cell receptor beta chains from one sample, sequenced in a study of T cell responses to AZD1222 COVID-19 vaccine. The data were produced by immunoSEQ multiplex PCR, yet TCRdb's version contains in-frame clones alone and is incomplete. The table has roughly 140,000 clones, approximately 87% seen once; the top ten hold 8% to 10%. The material sequenced was peripheral blood, taken 28 days after the second AZD1222 dose. All receptors come from an adult who received the AZD1222 COVID-19 vaccine. Each CDR3 is given with its conserved first and last residue. A D gene is named only where the DNA matches it firmly. Some rows mark clone size as missing; the rest say once, few, many or name a class of expanded clone.

v_gene	abundance	j_gene	d_gene	CDR3nt	CDR3aa
TRBV5-6	few	TRBJ2-7	TRBD2	TGTGCCAGCAGCTTCGAGACTAGCGGCACCTACGAGCAGTACTTC	CASSFETSGTYEQYF
TRBV5-1	-	TRBJ2-7	TRBD2	TGCGCCAGCAGCAGGATACTAGCGGGGAGCTCCTACGAGCAGTACTTC	CASSRILAGSSYEQYF
TRBV24-1	-	TRBJ2-7	TRBD2	TGTGCCACCAGTGATGGCGGGAGGTACGAGCAGTACTTC	CATSDGGRYEQYF
TRBV7-9	-	TRBJ2-7	-	TGTGCCAGCTCGGCCCTCGACGAGCAGTACTTC	CASSALDEQYF
TRBV7-9	-	TRBJ1-3	TRBD1	TGTGCCAGCACCCCCTCCGGGACAGTATCTGGAAACACCATATATTTT	CASTPSGTVSGNTIYF
TRBV30	-	TRBJ1-5	-	TGTGCCTGGAGTCCGGACAGTAATCAGCCCCAGCATTTT	CAWSPDSNQPQHF
TRBV11-2	-	TRBJ2-1	-	TGTGCCAGCAGCCTGGTGGGCGGACACAATGAGCAGTTCTTC	CASSLVGGHNEQFF
TRBV5-1	-	TRBJ2-1	TRBD2	TGCGCCAGCAGCTCCTCTAGCGGGATAAGCTCCTACAATGAGCAGTTCTTC	CASSSSSGISSYNEQFF
TRBV5-5	-	TRBJ1-1	-	TGTGCCAGCAGCTTGGGATGGGGAGGCACTGAAGCTTTCTTT	CASSLGWGGTEAFF
TRBV5-4	-	TRBJ2-1	-	TGTGCCAGCAGCCGGAACCAGGTAAATGAGCAGTTCTTC	CASSRNQVNEQFF
TRBV7-3	-	TRBJ2-1	-	TGTGCCAACCCCGAGAAGGAGGATCACAATGAGCAGTTCTTC	CANPEKEDHNEQFF
TRBV9	-	TRBJ2-3	TRBD2	TGTGCCAGCAGCAGGGCGGGAGTGCGCACAGATACGCAGTATTTT	CASSRAGVRTDTQYF
TRBV9	-	TRBJ2-2	-	TGTGCCAGCAGCGTAGCTTCTATCAGTAACACCGGGGAGCTGTTTTTT	CASSVASISNTGELFF
TRBV28	once	TRBJ2-7	-	TGTGCCAGCAGCCCTCCGCGACAGGCCTCCTACGAGCAGTACTTC	CASSPPRQASYEQYF
TRBV10-2	few	TRBJ2-3	-	TGCGCCAGCCGGGGGTCAGATACGCAGTATTTT	CASRGSDTQYF
TRBV5-4	once	TRBJ2-7	-	TGTGCCAGCAGCTCCCCCCCGGGACTCATCCCCTACGAGCAGTACTTC	CASSSPPGLIPYEQYF
TRBV2	once	TRBJ2-1	-	TGTGCCATCCACACGGACGGGTCCTACAATGAGCAGTTCTTC	CAIHTDGSYNEQFF
TRBV18	-	TRBJ1-5	-	TGTGCCAGCTCACCGAGTCTCGTGGGGGGGGACAATCAGCCCCAGCATTTT	CASSPSLVGGDNQPQHF
TRBV7-2	once	TRBJ1-5	-	TGTGCCAGCGCACTGAGGGGCGAATTGGGCAATCAGCCCCAGCATTTT	CASALRGELGNQPQHF
TRBV7-2	-	TRBJ2-7	TRBD1	TGTGCCAGCACCCTCCGAGGCAGGGGGCTTGAGCAGTACTTC	CASTLRGRGLEQYF
TRBV24-1	-	TRBJ1-5	TRBD1	TGTGCCACCAGATCAGACAGGGACGATCAGCCCCAGCATTTT	CATRSDRDDQPQHF
TRBV6-1	-	TRBJ1-1	TRBD1	TGTGCCAGCAGTGAAATTTGGGACCAGACAGGGGCCAACACTGAAGCTTTCTTT	CASSEIWDQTGANTEAFF
TRBV19	-	TRBJ1-6	TRBD1	TGTGCCAGTAGTACGACTCCCGGGACAGTCACTAATTCACCCCTCCACTTT	CASSTTPGTVTNSPLHF
TRBV2	-	TRBJ1-1	-	TGTGCCAGCAGTGAAAGCTTGGGGGGGAACACTGAAGCTTTCTTT	CASSESLGGNTEAFF
TRBV5-1	few	TRBJ2-7	TRBD2	TGCGCCAGCAGCTCGGGACTAGCGGGAGGGCCCCCCTACGAGCAGTACTTC	CASSSGLAGGPPYEQYF
TRBV7-9	many	TRBJ1-5	-	TGTGCCAGCAGCTTAGGGGCAGGGGGCAATCAGCCCCAGCATTTT	CASSLGAGGNQPQHF
TRBV18	-	TRBJ1-5	TRBD1	TGTGCCAGCTCACCAGACAGGGGTGGTCAGCCCCAGCATTTT	CASSPDRGGQPQHF
TRBV5-6	-	TRBJ2-7	-	TGTGCCAGCAGCTCGCGCCTCCCGGGGGAGCAGTACTTC	CASSSRLPGEQYF
TRBV6-1	-	TRBJ2-5	-	TGTGCCAGCAGTGAAGCGCCATTGGGGTTCGGGACCCAAGAGACCCAGTACTTC	CASSEAPLGFGTQETQYF
TRBV24-1	-	TRBJ1-4	-	TGTGCCACCAGTGATTTGGCACAGGGTAATGAAAAACTGTTTTTT	CATSDLAQGNEKLFF
TRBV29-1	-	TRBJ1-3	TRBD1	TGCAGCGTGGAACAGGGGGCGAACACCATATATTTT	CSVEQGANTIYF
TRBV25-1	few	TRBJ2-1	-	TGTGCCAGCGCCCCTCAGGCACGAACCTACAATGAGCAGTTCTTC	CASAPQARTYNEQFF
TRBV19	-	TRBJ1-2	-	TGTGCCAGTACGGCCGGGCTACAGAAAAACTATGGCTACACCTTC	CASTAGLQKNYGYTF
TRBV5-1	-	TRBJ1-4	-	TGCGCCAGCAGCTTCCTGGACGGTGAAAAACTGTTTTTT	CASSFLDGEKLFF
TRBV28	-	TRBJ1-4	-	TGTGCCAGCAGCCCCCCCTCCAGGGGATGGGAAAAACTGTTTTTT	CASSPPSRGWEKLFF
TRBV18	-	TRBJ1-2	TRBD1	TGTGCCAGCTCACCGGGTCAGGGGGTTAGGAGCTACACCTTC	CASSPGQGVRSYTF
TRBV19	-	TRBJ2-1	-	TGTGCCAGTAGTATAAGCGGGCCGAGCTCCTACAATGAGCAGTTCTTC	CASSISGPSSYNEQFF
TRBV19	-	TRBJ2-7	-	TGTGCCAGTAGTCACTTGGCTGGGGGTCGCTCTAACGAGCAGTACTTC	CASSHLAGGRSNEQYF
TRBV29-1	once	TRBJ1-2	TRBD1	TGCAGCGACCAGGAGGGGACAGGGAGCTACACCTTC	CSDQEGTGSYTF
TRBV7-2	-	TRBJ2-2	-	TGTGCCAGCAGCTTTAAAGTGAACACCGGGGAGCTGTTTTTT	CASSFKVNTGELFF
TRBV6-5	-	TRBJ2-7	TRBD1	TGTGCCAGCAGTACTCAGGGGGTTCACTACGAGCAGTACTTC	CASSTQGVHYEQYF
TRBV3-1/TRBV3-2	once	TRBJ2-6	TRBD1	TGTGCCAGCAGTCTGCGACAGGGCGCTGGGGCCAACGTCCTGACTTTC	CASSLRQGAGANVLTF
TRBV7-2	-	TRBJ1-1	-	TGTGCCAGCCGAACCGCGGGGGCCATGAACACTGAAGCTTTCTTT	CASRTAGAMNTEAFF
TRBV12-3/TRBV12-4	-	TRBJ2-7	-	TGTGCCAGCAGCTTTCAGCTTTCCTACGAGCAGTACTTC	CASSFQLSYEQYF
TRBV19	-	TRBJ1-1	-	TGTGCCAGTAGTATTCGGGTCGGCCGAGGAGGATCTGAAGCTTTCTTT	CASSIRVGRGGSEAFF
TRBV7-2	-	TRBJ2-7	TRBD1	TGTGCCAGCAGCTCTTCCGGACAGGGATTCTACGAGCAGTACTTC	CASSSSGQGFYEQYF
TRBV7-2	once	TRBJ2-1	TRBD1	TGTGCCAGCAGCACAGGACAGGGGTTTAGCTCCTACAATGAGCAGTTCTTC	CASSTGQGFSSYNEQFF
TRBV7-3	-	TRBJ1-2	TRBD1	TGTGCCAGCAGCTCGGGACAGAACTATGGCTACACCTTC	CASSSGQNYGYTF
TRBV3-1/TRBV3-2	-	TRBJ2-1	-	TGTGCCAGCAGCCAAGAGGTGGGAGTGGTGAATGAGCAGTTCTTC	CASSQEVGVVNEQFF
TRBV7-2	-	TRBJ2-5	-	TGTGCCAGCAGCTTAGCCTGGTCCCTGGGAGGGACCCAGTACTTC	CASSLAWSLGGTQYF